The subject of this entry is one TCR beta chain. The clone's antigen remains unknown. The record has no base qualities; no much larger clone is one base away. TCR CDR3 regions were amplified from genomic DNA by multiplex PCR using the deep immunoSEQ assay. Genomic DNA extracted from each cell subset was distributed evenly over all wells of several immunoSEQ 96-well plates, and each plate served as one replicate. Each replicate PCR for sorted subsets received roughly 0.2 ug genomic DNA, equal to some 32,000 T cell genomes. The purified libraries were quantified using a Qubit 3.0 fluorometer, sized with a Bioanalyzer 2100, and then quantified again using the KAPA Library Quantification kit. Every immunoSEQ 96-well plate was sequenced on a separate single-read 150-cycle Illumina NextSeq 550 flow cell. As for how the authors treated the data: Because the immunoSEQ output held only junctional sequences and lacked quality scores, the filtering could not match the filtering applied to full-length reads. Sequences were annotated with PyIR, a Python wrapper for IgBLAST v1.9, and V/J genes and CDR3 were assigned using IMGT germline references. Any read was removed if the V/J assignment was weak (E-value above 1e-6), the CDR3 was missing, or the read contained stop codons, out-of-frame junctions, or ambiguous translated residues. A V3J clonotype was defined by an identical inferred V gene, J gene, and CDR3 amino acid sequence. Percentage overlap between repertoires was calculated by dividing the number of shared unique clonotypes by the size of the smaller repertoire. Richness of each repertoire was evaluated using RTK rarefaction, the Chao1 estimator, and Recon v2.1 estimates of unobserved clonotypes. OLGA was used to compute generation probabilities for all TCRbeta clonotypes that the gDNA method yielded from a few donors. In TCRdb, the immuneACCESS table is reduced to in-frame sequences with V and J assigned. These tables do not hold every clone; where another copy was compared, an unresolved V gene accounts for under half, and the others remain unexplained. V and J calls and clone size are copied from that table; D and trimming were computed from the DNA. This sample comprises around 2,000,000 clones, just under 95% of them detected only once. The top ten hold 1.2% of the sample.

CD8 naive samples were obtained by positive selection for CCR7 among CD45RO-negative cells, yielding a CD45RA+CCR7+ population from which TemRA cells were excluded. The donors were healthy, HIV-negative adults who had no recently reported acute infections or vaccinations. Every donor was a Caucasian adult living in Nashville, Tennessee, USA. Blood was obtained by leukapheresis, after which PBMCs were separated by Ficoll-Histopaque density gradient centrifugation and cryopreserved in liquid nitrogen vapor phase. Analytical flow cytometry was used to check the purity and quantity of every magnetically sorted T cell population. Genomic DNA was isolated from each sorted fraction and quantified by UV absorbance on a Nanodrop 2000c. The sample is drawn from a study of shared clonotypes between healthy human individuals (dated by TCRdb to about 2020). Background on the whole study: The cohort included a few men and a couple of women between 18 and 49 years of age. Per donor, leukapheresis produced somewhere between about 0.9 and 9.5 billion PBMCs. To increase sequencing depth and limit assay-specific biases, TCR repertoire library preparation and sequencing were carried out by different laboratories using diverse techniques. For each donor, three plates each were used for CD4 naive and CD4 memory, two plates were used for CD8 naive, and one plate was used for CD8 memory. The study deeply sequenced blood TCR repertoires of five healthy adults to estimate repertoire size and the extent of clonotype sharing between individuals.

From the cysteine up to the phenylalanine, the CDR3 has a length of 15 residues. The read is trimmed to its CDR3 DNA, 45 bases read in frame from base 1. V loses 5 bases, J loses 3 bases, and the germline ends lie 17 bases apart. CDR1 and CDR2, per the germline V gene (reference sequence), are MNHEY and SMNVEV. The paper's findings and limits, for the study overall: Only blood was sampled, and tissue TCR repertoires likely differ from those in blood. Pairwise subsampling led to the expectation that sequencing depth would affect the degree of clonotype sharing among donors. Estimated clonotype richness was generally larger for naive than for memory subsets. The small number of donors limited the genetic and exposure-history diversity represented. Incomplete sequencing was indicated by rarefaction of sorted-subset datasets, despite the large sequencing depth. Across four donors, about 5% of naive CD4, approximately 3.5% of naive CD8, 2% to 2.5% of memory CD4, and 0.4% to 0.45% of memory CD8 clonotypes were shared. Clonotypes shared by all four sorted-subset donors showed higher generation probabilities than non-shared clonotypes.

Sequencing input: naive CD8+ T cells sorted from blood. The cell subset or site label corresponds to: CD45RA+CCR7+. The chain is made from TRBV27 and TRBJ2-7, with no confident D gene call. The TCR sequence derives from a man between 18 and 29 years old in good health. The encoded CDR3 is CASSPSLAGHYEQYF. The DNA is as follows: TGTGCCAGCAGTCCTAGTTTAGCAGGCCACTACGAGCAGTACTTC.